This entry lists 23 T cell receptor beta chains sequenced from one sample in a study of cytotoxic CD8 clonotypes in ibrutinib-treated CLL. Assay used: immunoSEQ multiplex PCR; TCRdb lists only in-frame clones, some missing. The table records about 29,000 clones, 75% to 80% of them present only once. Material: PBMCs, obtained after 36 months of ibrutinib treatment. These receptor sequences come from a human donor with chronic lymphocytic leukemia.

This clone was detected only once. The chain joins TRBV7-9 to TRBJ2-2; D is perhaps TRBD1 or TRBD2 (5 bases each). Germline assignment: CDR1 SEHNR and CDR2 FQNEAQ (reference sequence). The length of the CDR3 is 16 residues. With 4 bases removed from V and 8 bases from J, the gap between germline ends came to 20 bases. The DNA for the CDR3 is TGTGCCAGCAGCTCCCCGGGGTCAGGGATCCCTGGGGAGCTGTTTTTT. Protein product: CASSSPGSGIPGELFF.

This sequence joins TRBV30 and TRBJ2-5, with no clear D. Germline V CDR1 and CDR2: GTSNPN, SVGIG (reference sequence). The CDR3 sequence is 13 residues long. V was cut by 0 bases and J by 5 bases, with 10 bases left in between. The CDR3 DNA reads TGTGCCTGGAGTGTCAATCTGAGGGAGACCCAGTACTTC. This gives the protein CAWSVNLRETQYF.

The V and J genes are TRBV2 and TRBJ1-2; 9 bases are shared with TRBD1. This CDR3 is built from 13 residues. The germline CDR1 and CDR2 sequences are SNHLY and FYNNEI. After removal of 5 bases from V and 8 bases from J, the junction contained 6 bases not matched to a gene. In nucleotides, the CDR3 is TGTGCCAGCAGTTTACAGGGGGCGCGCGGCTACACCTTC. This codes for CASSLQGARGYTF.

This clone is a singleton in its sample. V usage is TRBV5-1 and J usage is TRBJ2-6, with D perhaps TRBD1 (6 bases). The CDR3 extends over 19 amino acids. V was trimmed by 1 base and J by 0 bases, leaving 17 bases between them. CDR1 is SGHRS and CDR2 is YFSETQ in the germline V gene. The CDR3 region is CASSLRTGIYSSGANVLTF. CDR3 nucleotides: TGCGCCAGCAGCTTGAGAACAGGGATCTACTCCTCTGGGGCCAACGTCCTGACTTTC.

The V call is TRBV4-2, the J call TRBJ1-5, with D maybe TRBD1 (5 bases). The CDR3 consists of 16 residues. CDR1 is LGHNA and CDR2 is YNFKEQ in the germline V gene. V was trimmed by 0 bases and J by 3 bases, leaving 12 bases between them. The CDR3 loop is CASSQDGRGPNQPQHF. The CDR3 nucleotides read TGTGCCAGCAGCCAAGATGGGAGGGGCCCCAATCAGCCCCAGCATTTT.

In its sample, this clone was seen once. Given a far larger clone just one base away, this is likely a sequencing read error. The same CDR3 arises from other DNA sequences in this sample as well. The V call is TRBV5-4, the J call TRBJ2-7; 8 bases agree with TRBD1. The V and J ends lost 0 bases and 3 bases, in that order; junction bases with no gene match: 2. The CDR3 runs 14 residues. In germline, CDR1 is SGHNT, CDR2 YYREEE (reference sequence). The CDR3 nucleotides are TGTGCCAGCAGCTTGGCAGGACAGGGCTACGAGCAGTACTTC. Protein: CASSLAGQGYEQYF.

Here the CDR3 reads CASSSGTVNEQYF. The CDR3 DNA is TGTGCCAGCAGCTCTGGGACAGTAAACGAGCAGTACTTC. The rearrangement uses TRBV7-9 and TRBJ2-7; TRBD1 matches 7 bases. The trim removed 4 bases at V and 5 bases at J, leaving 5 bases unmatched. This CDR3 spans 13 amino acids. Germline lookup yields CDR1 SEHNR and CDR2 FQNEAQ (reference sequence).

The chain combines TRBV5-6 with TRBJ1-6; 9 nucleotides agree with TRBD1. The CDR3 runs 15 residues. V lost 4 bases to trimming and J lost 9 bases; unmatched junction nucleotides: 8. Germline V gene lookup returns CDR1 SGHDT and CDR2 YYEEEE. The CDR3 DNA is TGTGCCAGCAGCCCGGACAGGGGTCTGAGTTCACCCCTCCACTTT. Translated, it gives CASSPDRGLSSPLHF.

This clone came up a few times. The DNA for the CDR3 is TGTGCCAGTAGTATTTCGGGAAGCTATGGCTACACCTTC. The encoded protein is CASSISGSYGYTF. The chain couples TRBV19 to TRBJ1-2; D not certain. Germline V gene lookup returns CDR1 LNHDA and CDR2 SQIVND (reference sequence). The CDR3 runs 13 residues. Trimming took 3 bases from V and 4 from J, leaving 9 bases between them.

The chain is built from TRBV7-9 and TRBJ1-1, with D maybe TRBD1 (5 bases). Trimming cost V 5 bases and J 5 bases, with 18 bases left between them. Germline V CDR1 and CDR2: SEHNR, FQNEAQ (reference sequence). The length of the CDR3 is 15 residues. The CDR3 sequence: CASSPPLMGGTEAFF. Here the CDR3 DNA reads TGTGCCAGCAGCCCGCCCCTTATGGGGGGGACTGAAGCTTTCTTT. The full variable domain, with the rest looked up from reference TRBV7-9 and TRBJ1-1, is DTGVSQNPRHKITKRGQNVTFRCDPISEHNRLYWYRQTLGQGPEFLTYFQNEAQLEKSRLLSDRFSAERPKGSFSTLEIQRTEQGDSAMYLCASSPPLMGGTEAFFGQGTRLTVV.

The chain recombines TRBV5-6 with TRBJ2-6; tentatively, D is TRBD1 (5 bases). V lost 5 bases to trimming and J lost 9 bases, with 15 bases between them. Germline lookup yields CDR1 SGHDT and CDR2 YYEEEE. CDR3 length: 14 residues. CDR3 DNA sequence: TGTGCCAGCAGTTTCCGACAGTCCGGCAACGTCCTGACTTTC. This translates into CASSFRQSGNVLTF.

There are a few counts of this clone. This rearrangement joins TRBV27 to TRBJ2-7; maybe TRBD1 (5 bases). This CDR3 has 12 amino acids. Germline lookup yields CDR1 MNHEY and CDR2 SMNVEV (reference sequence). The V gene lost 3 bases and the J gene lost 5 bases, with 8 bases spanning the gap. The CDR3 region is CASSFPGNEQYF. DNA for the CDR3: TGTGCCAGCAGTTTCCCAGGGAACGAGCAGTACTTC.

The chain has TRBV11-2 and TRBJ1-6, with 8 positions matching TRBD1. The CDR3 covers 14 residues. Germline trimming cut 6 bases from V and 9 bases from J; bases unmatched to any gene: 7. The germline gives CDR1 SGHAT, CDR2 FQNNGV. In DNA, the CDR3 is TGTGCCAGCAGTAGGCAGGGGGCCGGTTCACCCCTCCACTTT. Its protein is CASSRQGAGSPLHF.

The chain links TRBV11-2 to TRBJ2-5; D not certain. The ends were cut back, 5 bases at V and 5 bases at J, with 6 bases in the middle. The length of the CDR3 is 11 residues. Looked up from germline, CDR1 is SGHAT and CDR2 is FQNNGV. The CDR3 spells CASSNRETQYF. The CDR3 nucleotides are TGTGCCAGCAGCAACCGCGAGACCCAGTACTTC.

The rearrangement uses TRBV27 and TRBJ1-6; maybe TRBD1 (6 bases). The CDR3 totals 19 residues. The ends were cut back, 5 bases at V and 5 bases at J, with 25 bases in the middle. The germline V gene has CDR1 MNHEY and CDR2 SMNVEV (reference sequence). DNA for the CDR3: TGTGCCAGCAGTAACTGGGGTCATTACAGGGTTGCGGATAATTCACCCCTCCACTTT. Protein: CASSNWGHYRVADNSPLHF.

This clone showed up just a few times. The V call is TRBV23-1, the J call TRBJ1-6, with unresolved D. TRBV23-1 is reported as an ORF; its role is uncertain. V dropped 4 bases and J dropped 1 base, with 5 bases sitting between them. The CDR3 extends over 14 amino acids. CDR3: CASSPGSYNSPLHF. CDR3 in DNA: TGCGCCAGCAGTCCTGGGTCCTATAATTCACCCCTCCACTTT.

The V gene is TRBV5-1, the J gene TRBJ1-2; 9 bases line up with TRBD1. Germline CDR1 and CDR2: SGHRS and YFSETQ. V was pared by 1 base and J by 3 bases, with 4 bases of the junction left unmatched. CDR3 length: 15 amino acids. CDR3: CASSLRDRADYGYTF. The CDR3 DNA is TGCGCCAGCAGCTTGAGGGACAGGGCGGACTATGGCTACACCTTC.

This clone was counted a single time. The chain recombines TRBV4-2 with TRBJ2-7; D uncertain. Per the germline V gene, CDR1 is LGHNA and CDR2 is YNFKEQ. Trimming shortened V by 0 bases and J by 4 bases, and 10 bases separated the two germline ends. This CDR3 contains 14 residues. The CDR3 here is CASSQDSQEYEQYF. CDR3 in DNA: TGTGCCAGCAGCCAAGATTCCCAGGAGTACGAGCAGTACTTC.

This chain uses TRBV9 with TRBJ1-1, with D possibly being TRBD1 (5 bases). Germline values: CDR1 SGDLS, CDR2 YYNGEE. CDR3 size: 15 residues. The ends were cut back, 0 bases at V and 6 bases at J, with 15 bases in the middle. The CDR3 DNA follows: TGTGCCAGCAGCGTAGGAGTCTTCGGGGACCCTGAAGCTTTCTTT. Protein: CASSVGVFGDPEAFF. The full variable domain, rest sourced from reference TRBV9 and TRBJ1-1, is DSGVTQTPKHLITATGQRVTLRCSPRSGDLSVYWYQQSLDQGLQFLIQYYNGEERAKGNILERFSAQQFPDLHSELNLSSLELGDSALYFCASSVGVFGDPEAFFGQGTRLTVV.

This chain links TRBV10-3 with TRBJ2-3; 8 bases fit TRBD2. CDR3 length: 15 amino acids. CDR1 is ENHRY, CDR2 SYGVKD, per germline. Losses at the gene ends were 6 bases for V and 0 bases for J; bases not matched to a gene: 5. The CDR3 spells CAISRTSPSTDTQYF. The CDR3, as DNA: TGTGCCATCAGCAGGACTAGCCCTAGCACAGATACGCAGTATTTT.

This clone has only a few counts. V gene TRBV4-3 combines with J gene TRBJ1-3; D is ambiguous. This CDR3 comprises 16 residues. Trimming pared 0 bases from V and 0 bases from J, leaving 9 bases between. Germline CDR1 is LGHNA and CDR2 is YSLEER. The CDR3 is CASSQDWTDSGNTIYF. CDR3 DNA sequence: TGCGCCAGCAGCCAAGATTGGACCGACTCTGGAAACACCATATATTTT.

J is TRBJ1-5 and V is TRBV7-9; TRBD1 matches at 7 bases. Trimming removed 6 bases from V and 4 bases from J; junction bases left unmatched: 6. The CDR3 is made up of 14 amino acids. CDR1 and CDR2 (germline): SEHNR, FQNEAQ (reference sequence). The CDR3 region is CASSGPQGNQPQHF. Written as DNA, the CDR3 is TGTGCCAGCAGTGGTCCACAGGGGAATCAGCCCCAGCATTTT.

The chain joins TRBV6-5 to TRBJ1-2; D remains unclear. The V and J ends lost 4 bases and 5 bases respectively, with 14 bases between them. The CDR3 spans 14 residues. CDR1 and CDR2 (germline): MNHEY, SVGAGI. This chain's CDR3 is CASSLIGGRYGYTF. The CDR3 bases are TGTGCCAGCAGTTTAATTGGCGGCAGATATGGCTACACCTTC.